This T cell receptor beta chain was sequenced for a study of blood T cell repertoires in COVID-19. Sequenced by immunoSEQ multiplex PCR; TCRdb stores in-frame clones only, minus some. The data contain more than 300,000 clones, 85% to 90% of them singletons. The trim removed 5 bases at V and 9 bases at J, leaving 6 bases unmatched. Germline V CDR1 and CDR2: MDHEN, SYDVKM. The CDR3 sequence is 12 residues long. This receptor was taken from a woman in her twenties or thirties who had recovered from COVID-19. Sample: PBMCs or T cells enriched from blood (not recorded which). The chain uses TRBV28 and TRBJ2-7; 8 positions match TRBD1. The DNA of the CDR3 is TGTGCCAGCAGTCCCAGGGGGCGGGGGCAGTACTTC. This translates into CASSPRGRGQYF.